A single sample gave rise to the 6 T cell receptor beta chains below, sequenced in a study of blood T cells in healthy people across ages. A J-beta primer mix and a sample-barcoded 5' primer were used in a second PCR of roughly 7 to 12 cycles. TCRdb passed the 5' RACE reads through MiXCR, listing each CDR3 protein once. The sample contains 380,000 or so distinct CDR3 sequences, more than 45% of which appear only once. Sequenced material: blood. The receptors here all came from a man in his 60s in good health.

This clonotype was found once. J is TRBJ2-1 and V is TRBV5-1, with 10 bases that match TRBD2. The CDR3 is 14 amino acids. Trimming took 6 bases from V and 8 from J; bases not matched to a gene: 8. The germline V gene has CDR1 SGHRS and CDR2 YFSETQ. CDR3 protein: CASKAGGPQDEQFF. The CDR3 DNA reads as TGCGCCAGCAAAGCGGGAGGGCCTCAGGATGAGCAGTTCTTC.

In this sample, this clonotype turned up once. V and J are TRBV10-3 and TRBJ2-4; TRBD1 agrees at 8 bases. The CDR3 runs 12 residues. V lost 8 bases, J lost 12 bases, and 9 bases stayed unmatched. Germline lookup yields CDR1 ENHRY and CDR2 SYGVKD. In nucleotides, the CDR3 is TGTGCCATCTCAACGACAGGGGTGGATCAGTACTTC. Protein product: CAISTTGVDQYF.

This clonotype occurred many times. The gene calls are TRBV14 and TRBJ1-6; TRBD1 aligns across 11 bases. Germline assignment: CDR1 SGHDN and CDR2 FVKESK. The V and J ends lost 4 bases and 9 bases, in that order; junction bases with no gene match: 5. This CDR3 has 15 amino acids. CDR3 sequence reads: CASSPRTGGSSPLHF. The CDR3 DNA follows: TGTGCCAGCAGCCCTAGGACAGGGGGCAGTTCACCCCTCCACTTT.

This clonotype was seen a handful of times. V is TRBV29-1 and J is TRBJ2-7; TRBD2 agrees at 12 bases. CDR3 length: 13 residues. Per germline, CDR1 SQVTM and CDR2 ANQGSEA. V lost 4 bases to trimming and J lost 6 bases; unmatched junction nucleotides: 4. This chain's CDR3 is CSVGTSGMTEQYF. The CDR3, as DNA: TGCAGCGTTGGGACTAGCGGGATGACCGAGCAGTACTTC.

This chain links TRBV28 with TRBJ1-2; the D is unclear. Germline-derived CDR1 and CDR2 are MDHEN and SYDVKM. V shed 6 bases and J shed 5 bases, with 13 bases lying between them. The CDR3 spans 13 residues. For the CDR3, the DNA is TGTGCCAGCAGCTCCTCCTTCGGATATGGCTACACCTTC. Its protein product is CASSSSFGYGYTF.

The V call is TRBV5-1, the J call TRBJ2-7; a possible D gene is TRBD1 (6 bases). The germline V and J ends were trimmed by 2 bases and 7 bases, with 34 bases remaining between them. CDR3 length: 20 amino acids. The germline CDR1 and CDR2 sequences are SGHRS and YFSETQ. The CDR3 DNA reads as TGCGCCAGCAGCTTAATGGACTGGTCCTCTTCGGACAGCCTCTACAATGAGCAGTACTTC. As protein: CASSLMDWSSSDSLYNEQYF. The full variable domain, in which reference TRBV5-1 and TRBJ2-7 provide the parts outside the CDR3, is KAGVTQTPRYLIKTRGQQVTLSCSPISGHRSVSWYQQTPGQGLQFLFEYFSETQRNKGNFPGRFSGRQFSNSRSEMNVSTLELGDSALYLCASSLMDWSSSDSLYNEQYFGPGTRLTVT.